This entry is about one TCR beta chain. Its antigen is unknown. These data come from a study of monozygotic twins with inflammatory bowel disease. Whole-study results and caveats: Especially with disease activity, IBD patients had fewer clonotypes in common with others than healthy twins did. None of the different T cell subtypes could be distinguished from one another.

With around 15 and 9 cycles respectively, two nested PCRs were carried out on TCRalpha and TCRbeta cDNA. TCRdb re-analyzed the 5' RACE reads; it lists each CDR3 protein once, without DNA. The repertoire table contains some 440,000 distinct CDR3 sequences. This receptor was identified in a human donor with ulcerative colitis or Crohn's disease, or a healthy co-twin of an affected twin (not recorded which). Source material: blood.

This CDR3 is CASSPGTPHVYGYTF. The chain recombines TRBV18 with TRBJ1-2; TCRdb's D call, TRBD1, is unchecked because there is no DNA. This CDR3 is 15 amino acids long. The V gene's germline CDR1 is KGHSH and CDR2 LQKENI.